This T cell receptor beta chain was identified during a study of blood T cell repertoires in COVID-19. Whole-study context: Spain, Italy and the United States supplied samples that represented acute and convalescent COVID-19.

The CDR3 contains 15 residues. Trimming removed 4 bases from V and 8 bases from J; junction bases left unmatched: 13. From germline, CDR1 is SNHLY and CDR2 FYNNEI. How the authors handled the data: Amplification of reference gene primers provided the estimated nucleated cell counts. The method was immunoSEQ multiplex PCR; TCRdb's version includes in-frame clones alone and lacks a portion of them. That table gives V, J and clone size, and the DNA gave D and trimming. Of 90,000 to 100,000 clones in the sample, roughly 88% are singletons; the top ten hold 9.5% to 15%. The receptor comes from a human donor in a cohort sampled during active COVID-19. J is TRBJ1-2 and V is TRBV2; 7 nucleotides agree with TRBD1. Sample: peripheral blood. In nucleotides, the CDR3 is TGTGCCAGCAGTGGGGACAGCAGCCTTTGGGGAGGCTACACCTTC. Its translation: CASSGDSSLWGGYTF.